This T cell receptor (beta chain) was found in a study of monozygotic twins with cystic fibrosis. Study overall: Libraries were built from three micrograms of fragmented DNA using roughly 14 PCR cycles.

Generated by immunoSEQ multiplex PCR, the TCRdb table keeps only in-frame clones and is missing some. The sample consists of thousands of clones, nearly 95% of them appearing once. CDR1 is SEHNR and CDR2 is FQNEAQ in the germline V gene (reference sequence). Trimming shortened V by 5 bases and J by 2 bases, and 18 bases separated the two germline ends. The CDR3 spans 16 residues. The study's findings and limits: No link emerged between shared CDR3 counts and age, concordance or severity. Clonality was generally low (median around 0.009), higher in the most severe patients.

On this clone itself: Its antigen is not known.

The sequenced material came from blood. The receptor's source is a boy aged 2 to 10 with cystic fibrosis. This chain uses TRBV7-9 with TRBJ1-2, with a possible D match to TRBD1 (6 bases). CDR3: CASSAGQNQNNYGYTF. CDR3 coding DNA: TGTGCCAGCAGCGCGGGACAAAACCAAAACAACTATGGCTACACCTTC. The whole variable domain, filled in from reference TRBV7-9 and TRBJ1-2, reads DTGVSQNPRHKITKRGQNVTFRCDPISEHNRLYWYRQTLGQGPEFLTYFQNEAQLEKSRLLSDRFSAERPKGSFSTLEIQRTEQGDSAMYLCASSAGQNQNNYGYTFGSGTRLTVV.